The 25 T cell receptor beta chains in this list originate from one sample, sequenced in a study of cytomegalovirus exposure and HLA in healthy donors. The PCR contained 60 Vbeta and 13 Jbeta primers. Sequencing used immunoSEQ multiplex PCR; TCRdb keeps in-frame clones, though not all of them. The table shows about 100,000 clones, with 65% to 90% occurring only once. The sample comprised PBMCs. These receptors all stem from a woman between 18 and 29 years old in good health and CMV-seronegative.

This clone was picked up a small number of times. V usage is TRBV19 and J usage is TRBJ1-5; D unclear. From germline, CDR1 is LNHDA and CDR2 SQIVND (reference sequence). V lost 3 bases, J lost 4 bases, and 10 bases lay in between. The CDR3 sequence is 14 residues long. CDR3 residues: CASSILDWNQPQHF. In DNA, the CDR3 is TGTGCCAGTAGTATTCTCGACTGGAATCAGCCCCAGCATTTT. Combining the CDR3 with reference TRBV19 and TRBJ1-5 gives the whole variable domain DGGITQSPKYLFRKEGQNVTLSCEQNLNHDAMYWYRQDPGQGLRLIYYSQIVNDFQKGDIAEGYSVSREKKESFPLTVTSAQKNPTAFYLCASSILDWNQPQHFGDGTRLSIL.

In its sample, this clone was seen a few times. The chain employs TRBV5-6 and TRBJ2-6; possibly TRBD1 for D (6 bases). Looked up from germline, CDR1 is SGHDT and CDR2 is YYEEEE. The CDR3 is 16 amino acids. V gave up 4 bases and J gave up 8 bases, with 19 bases separating them. CDR3 in DNA: TGTGCCAGCAGCCCCTTATTAACAGGGTTAACCAACGTCCTGACTTTC. As protein: CASSPLLTGLTNVLTF.

The chain links TRBV27 to TRBJ2-1; 11 positions match TRBD2. The CDR3 extends over 15 amino acids. J gave up 2 bases and V 7 bases, and 4 bases lay outside the gene matches. CDR1 MNHEY and CDR2 SMNVEV come from the germline V gene (reference sequence). CDR3 loop: CASISGLAAYNEQFF. DNA of the CDR3: TGTGCCAGCATCTCGGGACTAGCGGCCTACAATGAGCAGTTCTTC.

The chain uses TRBV28 and TRBJ2-5; D remains ambiguous. The J call may be wrong; the DNA end is better matched by TRBJ2-7. The CDR3 consists of 12 residues. Germline CDR1 reads MDHEN; CDR2 reads SYDVKM. The CDR3 loop is CASRSLPYEQYF. In DNA, the CDR3 is TGTGCCAGCAGGTCCCTCCCCTACGAGCAGTACTTC.

This clone came up once. V and J are TRBV27 and TRBJ2-7; 8 nucleotides align to TRBD1. The trim removed 0 bases at V and 0 bases at J, leaving 4 bases unmatched. Per germline, CDR1 MNHEY and CDR2 SMNVEV (reference sequence). The CDR3 has 16 amino acids. The CDR3, as DNA: TGTGCCAGCAGTTTATCGGGACAGGAGAGCTCCTACGAGCAGTACTTC. Translation gives CASSLSGQESSYEQYF.

The CDR3 is CASSPGLAGVWAQETQYF. CDR3 DNA: TGTGCCAGCAGCCCAGGACTAGCGGGAGTGTGGGCCCAAGAGACCCAGTACTTC. J is TRBJ2-5 and V is TRBV7-2; the match to TRBD2 covers 13 bases. The CDR3 extends over 18 amino acids. CDR1 is SGHTA, CDR2 FQGNSA, per germline. V gave up 5 bases and J gave up 1 base; unmatched junction bases: 10.

The chain carries TRBV28 and TRBJ1-1; 10 bases match TRBD1. Per germline, CDR1 MDHEN and CDR2 SYDVKM. The V segment lost 6 bases and the J segment 4 bases; nucleotides outside the gene matches: 8. CDR3 size: 15 residues. CDR3 nucleotides: TGTGCCAGCAGGCGGACAGGGGGAAGTGGCACTGAAGCTTTCTTT. Translation gives CASRRTGGSGTEAFF. Variable domain in full (rest from reference TRBV28 and TRBJ1-1): DVKVTQSSRYLVKRTGEKVFLECVQDMDHENMFWYRQDPGLGLRLIYFSYDVKMKEKGDIPEGYSVSREKKERFSLILESASTNQTSMYLCASRRTGGSGTEAFFGQGTRLTVV.

This clone was counted a few times. The chain couples TRBV5-3 to TRBJ1-5; a weak D match, TRBD1 (6 bases). TRBV5-3 is filed as an ORF, its function uncertain. Trimming stripped 0 bases from V and 2 bases from J, with 6 bases between. This CDR3 region has 14 residues. In DNA form, the CDR3 reads TGTGCCAGAAGCTTGGACAGGGGCAATCAGCCCCAGCATTTT. It translates to CARSLDRGNQPQHF.

The CDR3: CASSSSVRGGGATQYF. For the CDR3, the DNA is TGTGCCAGCAGCTCATCGGTGCGTGGAGGTGGTGCGACCCAGTACTTC. This chain connects TRBV7-2 to TRBJ2-5; tentative D call: TRBD2 (5 bases). The germline CDR1 and CDR2 sequences are SGHTA and FQGNSA. Trimming took 4 bases from V and 7 from J, leaving 22 bases between them. The CDR3 length is 16 residues.

This clone was found a few times. This sequence joins TRBV6-4 and TRBJ2-7; D is undetermined. Germline values: CDR1 MRHNA, CDR2 SNTAGT. Trimming removed 2 bases at V and 6 bases at J, with 11 bases between. This CDR3 is 13 amino acids long. The CDR3 DNA is TGTGCCAGCAGTGACGCAGATTCCAGCGAGCAGTACTTC. Protein sequence: CASSDADSSEQYF.

The chain combines TRBV19 with TRBJ2-2, with TRBD2 identical over 8 bases. V lost 9 bases, J lost 9 bases, and 15 bases stayed unmatched. Germline lookup yields CDR1 LNHDA and CDR2 SQIVND (reference sequence). CDR3 length: 15 residues. CDR3 nucleotide sequence: TGTGCCAGCCTCGAACGGTCCGGGGGGGCCTGGGAGCTGTTTTTT. Translation: CASLERSGGAWELFF. Complete variable domain (other parts from reference TRBV19 and TRBJ2-2): DGGITQSPKYLFRKEGQNVTLSCEQNLNHDAMYWYRQDPGQGLRLIYYSQIVNDFQKGDIAEGYSVSREKKESFPLTVTSAQKNPTAFYLCASLERSGGAWELFFGEGSRLTVL.

The CDR3: CASKRKAIQETQYF. The CDR3, as DNA: TGTGCCAGCAAGAGGAAGGCCATACAAGAGACCCAGTACTTC. This rearrangement joins TRBV28 to TRBJ2-5; D is unclear. Germline V CDR1 and CDR2: MDHEN, SYDVKM. This CDR3 spans 14 amino acids. The V end lost 7 bases, the J end lost 2 bases, and 14 bases lay between the germline ends.

The chain carries TRBV19 and TRBJ2-6, with 7 bases that match TRBD1. The V segment lost 11 bases and the J segment 2 bases; nucleotides outside the gene matches: 3. Germline V gene sequence: CDR1 LNHDA, CDR2 SQIVND (reference sequence). The CDR3 has 13 residues. CDR3 sequence reads: CAGRGTGANVLTF. The CDR3 coding sequence is TGTGCCGGCAGGGGGACTGGGGCCAACGTCCTGACTTTC.

The genes are TRBV6-1 and TRBJ2-7, with 8 bases identical to TRBD1. Trimming at V came to 7 bases and at J to 2 bases, leaving 10 bases not matched to a gene. This CDR3 contains 15 residues. Per germline, CDR1 MNHNS and CDR2 SASEGT. CDR3 bases: TGTGCCAGCACCCTGGGGACAGGAGATGCCTACGAGCAGTACTTC. This gives the protein CASTLGTGDAYEQYF.

This clone appeared a few times. The genes are TRBV2 and TRBJ2-5; D possibly corresponds to TRBD2 (6 bases). In germline, CDR1 is SNHLY, CDR2 FYNNEI. Trimming removed 1 base at V and 2 bases at J, with 8 bases between. CDR3 length: 14 residues. The CDR3 bases are TGTGCCAGCAGTGAAGAGGCGGGGCAAGAGACCCAGTACTTC. This sequence encodes CASSEEAGQETQYF.

The rearrangement uses TRBV5-1 and TRBJ2-5, with a possible D match to TRBD2 (6 bases). The germline V gene has CDR1 SGHRS and CDR2 YFSETQ. V was pared by 3 bases and J by 4 bases, with 22 bases between. The CDR3 covers 17 residues. The CDR3 sequence: CASSSLPGGGRIETQYF. CDR3 coding DNA: TGCGCCAGCAGCTCGCTCCCCGGGGGTGGTCGGATAGAGACCCAGTACTTC.

V usage is TRBV10-3 and J usage is TRBJ2-3; the D gene is possibly TRBD2 (5 bases). Trimming shortened V by 3 bases and J by 2 bases, and 9 bases separated the two germline ends. CDR1 is ENHRY and CDR2 is SYGVKD in the germline V gene. This CDR3 is 14 amino acids long. In nucleotides, the CDR3 is TGTGCCATCAGTGACCGACTAAACACAGATACGCAGTATTTT. This translates into CAISDRLNTDTQYF.

The rearrangement uses TRBV7-2 and TRBJ2-5; no definite D call. The tail of the sequence fits TRBJ2-7 better, so the J call may be wrong. This CDR3 comprises 12 residues. Germline loops: CDR1 SGHTA, CDR2 FQGNSA. CDR3 amino acids: CASSLATGEQYF. CDR3 in DNA: TGTGCCAGCAGCTTAGCGACTGGCGAGCAGTACTTC.

The chain couples TRBV11-3 to TRBJ2-1, with D possibly matching TRBD1 (5 bases). Deletions cut 5 bases from V and 3 bases from J, with 11 bases between. Germline values: CDR1 SGHNT, CDR2 YENEEA. The CDR3 length is 14 residues. This CDR3 is CASSPQGYYNEQFF. The CDR3 DNA is TGTGCCAGCAGCCCCCAGGGTTACTACAATGAGCAGTTCTTC. Supplemented by reference TRBV11-3 and TRBJ2-1, the full variable domain reads EAGVVQSPRYKIIEKKQPVAFWCNPISGHNTLYWYLQNLGQGPELLIRYENEEAVDDSQLPKDRFSAERLKGVDSTLKIQPAELGDSAVYLCASSPQGYYNEQFFGPGTRLTVL.

The rearrangement joins TRBV6-6 to TRBJ1-1, with D hard to call. V gave up 4 bases and J gave up 7 bases, with 7 bases separating them. The CDR3 is 11 residues long. The germline gives CDR1 MNHNY, CDR2 SVGAGI (reference sequence). CDR3 nucleotide sequence: TGTGCCAGCAGTTCAGGCTTTGAAGCTTTCTTT. It is translated as CASSSGFEAFF.

J is TRBJ2-1 and V is TRBV6-4; TRBD2 agrees at 9 bases. Germline assignment: CDR1 MRHNA and CDR2 SNTAGT. There are 15 residues in the CDR3. The V and J ends lost 0 bases and 6 bases, in that order; junction bases with no gene match: 3. CDR3 DNA: TGTGCCAGCAGTGACTCCGCGGGAGGGCGCAATGAGCAGTTCTTC. It yields the protein CASSDSAGGRNEQFF.

The chain has TRBV5-1 and TRBJ1-6; 7 bases agree with TRBD1. CDR1 SGHRS and CDR2 YFSETQ come from the germline V gene. V was pared by 5 bases and J by 0 bases, with 8 bases of the junction left unmatched. There are 17 residues in the CDR3. In DNA form, the CDR3 reads TGCGCCAGCAGACTCGACAGGGCGAGCTCCTATAATTCACCCCTCCACTTT. Translating it yields CASRLDRASSYNSPLHF.

V and J are TRBV10-2 and TRBJ2-2; maybe TRBD2 (6 bases). The CDR3 contains 15 residues. The V end lost 10 bases, the J end lost 4 bases, and 19 bases lay between the germline ends. The V gene's germline CDR1 is WSHSY and CDR2 SAAADI. The CDR3 region is CATSGSAGFTGELFF. As DNA, the CDR3 is TGCGCCACATCAGGGTCAGCGGGTTTCACCGGGGAGCTGTTTTTT.

This chain joins TRBV2 and TRBJ1-5; weak D call: TRBD1 (5 bases). Deletions cut 9 bases from V and 6 bases from J, with 12 bases between. Germline V lookup: CDR1 SNHLY, CDR2 FYNNEI. The CDR3 sequence is 12 residues long. In DNA, the CDR3 is TGTGCCAGTGGGGGGGGACGTCAGCCCCAGCATTTT. It yields the protein CASGGGRQPQHF.

This chain joins TRBV10-3 and TRBJ1-1; D unresolved. Looked up from germline, CDR1 is ENHRY and CDR2 is SYGVKD. Deletions cut 6 bases from V and 1 base from J, with 12 bases between. The CDR3 sequence is 14 residues long. Written as DNA, the CDR3 is TGTGCCATCAGCGGGTTCAACGCGAACACTGAAGCTTTCTTT. This translates into CAISGFNANTEAFF.